This entry lists 31 T cell receptor beta chains sequenced from one sample in a study of vaccination effects on CD4 cells after COVID-19. These receptors have no identified antigens. It was after approximately 11 days of culture that CD4+ T cells were isolated. Generated by immunoSEQ multiplex PCR, the TCRdb table keeps only in-frame clones and is missing some. The sample records around 41,000 clones, about 80% being singletons. Sequenced here: CD4+ T cells from PBMCs cultured without peptide, sampled before COVID-19 vaccination. The source of these receptors is a human donor who received a COVID-19 vaccine.

In this sample, this clone turned up a few times. This sequence joins TRBV7-2 and TRBJ1-2; TRBD1 is a possible D gene (5 bases). Trimming cost V 1 base and J 4 bases, with 10 bases left between them. The CDR3 extends over 14 amino acids. The germline V gene has CDR1 SGHTA and CDR2 FQGNSA. CDR3 protein: CASSLVGVGYGYTF. The CDR3 DNA sequence: TGTGCCAGCAGCTTAGTGGGGGTCGGCTATGGCTACACCTTC.

This sequence joins TRBV5-1 and TRBJ2-3, with 7 nucleotides matching TRBD2. V lost 0 bases, J lost 0 bases, and 4 bases stayed unmatched. CDR3 length: 16 amino acids. The germline CDR1 and CDR2 sequences are SGHRS and YFSETQ. The CDR3 DNA reads as TGCGCCAGCAGCTTGGGGGGGGGAACTAGCACAGATACGCAGTATTTT. It yields the protein CASSLGGGTSTDTQYF.

This clone was observed a few times. The chain combines TRBV5-1 with TRBJ1-2; TRBD1 matches 7 bases. This CDR3 is built from 12 residues. V was clipped by 2 bases and J by 6 bases; unmatched bases: 1. The germline V gene encodes CDR1 SGHRS and CDR2 YFSETQ. The CDR3 DNA sequence: TGCGCCAGCAGCTTCGGACAGGATGGCTACACCTTC. Translation gives CASSFGQDGYTF.

This chain joins TRBV18 and TRBJ2-4, with D possibly being TRBD1 (5 bases). The CDR3 loop spans 15 amino acids. V dropped 4 bases and J dropped 0 bases, with 10 bases sitting between them. CDR1 and CDR2 (germline): KGHSH, LQKENI. In DNA form, the CDR3 reads TGTGCCAGCTCACTGGACACGATAGCCAAAAACATTCAGTACTTC. Protein product: CASSLDTIAKNIQYF.

The gene calls are TRBV7-7 and TRBJ2-1, with D possibly TRBD2 on 7 matching bases. Trimming left V 5 bases short and J 6 bases short, with 17 bases between. Germline CDR1 and CDR2: SSHAT and FNYEAQ (reference sequence). The length of the CDR3 is 15 residues. DNA for the CDR3: TGTGCCAGCAGCGCACAGGGAGGGGCGGCCAATGAGCAGTTCTTC. Amino acid sequence: CASSAQGGAANEQFF.

V usage is TRBV6-4 and J usage is TRBJ2-4, with TRBD2 as a possible D gene (5 bases). Germline assignment: CDR1 MRHNA and CDR2 SNTAGT. CDR3 size: 13 residues. Trimming left V 2 bases short and J 8 bases short, with 10 bases between. The CDR3 is CASSDTWGDIQYF. CDR3 coding DNA: TGTGCCAGCAGTGACACCTGGGGAGACATTCAGTACTTC.

The CDR3 nucleotides read TGTGCCAGCAGCGTAGAAGAGGGGTCCTACGAGCAGTACGTC. It is translated as CASSVEEGSYEQYV. The chain links TRBV9 to TRBJ2-7; D possibly matches TRBD1 or TRBD2 (5 bases each). Germline V gene sequence: CDR1 SGDLS, CDR2 YYNGEE. CDR3 length equals 14 residues. V was trimmed by 0 bases and J by 1 base, leaving 8 bases between them.

V is TRBV4-1 and J is TRBJ1-1; tentative D call: TRBD1 (5 bases). Deletions cut 0 bases from V and 11 bases from J, with 19 bases between. The CDR3 length is 15 residues. Germline V gene sequence: CDR1 MGHRA, CDR2 YSYEKL. The CDR3 reads CASSQDLGRGARAFF. DNA for the CDR3: TGCGCCAGCAGCCAAGATTTAGGGAGAGGGGCAAGGGCTTTCTTT.

This chain joins TRBV6-2 or TRBV6-3 and TRBJ2-3, with a weak D call TRBD1 (5 bases). Germline V gene lookup returns CDR1 MNHEY and CDR2 SVGEGT. CDR3 size: 13 residues. V lost 5 bases and J lost 4, with 10 bases in between. The CDR3 is CASSRKGPDTQYF. As DNA, the CDR3 is TGTGCCAGCAGTCGGAAGGGGCCAGATACGCAGTATTTT.

The J gene is TRBJ1-2, the V gene TRBV12-5; tentative D call: TRBD1 (5 bases). Trimming removed 6 bases at V and 0 bases at J, with 20 bases between. The CDR3 length is 17 residues. Per the germline V gene, CDR1 is LGHNT and CDR2 is FRNRAP. The CDR3 nucleotides are TGTGCTAGTGGCCGAACCCCGGGACCCCAAGCTAACTATGGCTACACCTTC. It is translated as CASGRTPGPQANYGYTF.

The V call is TRBV3-1 (or the pseudogene TRBV3-2), the J call TRBJ1-1; D call uncertain. The germline V gene has CDR1 LGHDT and CDR2 YNNKEL (reference sequence). The ends were cut back, 0 bases at V and 0 bases at J, with 8 bases in the middle. This CDR3 is built from 15 residues. The CDR3 is CASSQDRAMNTEAFF. CDR3 sequence (DNA): TGTGCCAGCAGCCAAGATAGGGCGATGAACACTGAAGCTTTCTTT.

The chain joins TRBV30 to TRBJ2-4, with D perhaps TRBD1 or TRBD2 (6 bases each). Germline lookup yields CDR1 GTSNPN and CDR2 SVGIG (reference sequence). V was pared by 1 base and J by 1 base, with 11 bases between. This CDR3 has 15 residues. CDR3 amino acids: CAWSANGGAKNIQYF. As DNA, the CDR3 is TGTGCCTGGAGTGCCAACGGGGGCGCCAAAAACATTCAGTACTTC.

This clone was counted only a few times. This chain connects TRBV9 to TRBJ2-5; 11 positions match TRBD2. Germline CDR1 SGDLS, CDR2 YYNGEE. CDR3 length: 16 residues. Germline trimming cut 4 bases from V and 5 bases from J; bases unmatched to any gene: 10. CDR3 residues: CASSPNSGGARETQYF. The CDR3 region has the DNA TGTGCCAGCAGCCCCAATAGCGGGGGGGCCAGGGAGACCCAGTACTTC.

This clone was observed once. This chain joins TRBV20-1 and TRBJ1-2; no reliable D call. Germline CDR1 DFQATT, CDR2 SNEGSKA (reference sequence). The CDR3 runs 14 residues. The V end lost 3 bases, the J end lost 2 bases, and 13 bases lay between the germline ends. The CDR3 loop is CSASSAGLNYGYTF. The CDR3 nucleotides read TGCAGTGCTAGTAGTGCAGGATTAAACTATGGCTACACCTTC.

The chain employs TRBV21-1 and TRBJ2-2; the table calls TRBD1, which could not be checked here. TRBV21-1 constitutes a pseudogene. CDR3 length equals 17 residues. CDR3 residues: CARRLRDRGLTTGELFF. The CDR3 nucleotides read TGTGCCAGGAGGTTACGGGACAGGGGCTTAACTACCGGGGAGCTGTTTTTT.

This chain joins TRBV10-1 and TRBJ2-2; 10 nucleotides align to TRBD1. The CDR3 has 16 amino acids. Germline values: CDR1 WNHNN, CDR2 SYGVQD (reference sequence). With 6 bases clipped from V and 6 bases from J, the junction kept 10 bases outside the gene matches. In nucleotides, the CDR3 is TGCGCCAGCAGCGCCCCCGGGACAGGGGATGCCGGGGAGCTGTTTTTT. The encoded protein is CASSAPGTGDAGELFF.

V gene TRBV5-1 combines with J gene TRBJ1-6; D gene ambiguous. The V end was cut by 1 base, the J end by 5 bases, with 7 bases between. Germline values: CDR1 SGHRS, CDR2 YFSETQ. The CDR3 loop spans 14 amino acids. In DNA form, the CDR3 reads TGCGCCAGCAGCTTGAAGGTTGATAATTCACCCCTCCACTTT. Its translation: CASSLKVDNSPLHF.

The genes are TRBV6-5 and TRBJ1-1, with TRBD1 matching over 7 bases. This CDR3 region has 16 residues. Losses at the gene ends were 0 bases for V and 1 base for J; bases not matched to a gene: 5. Germline CDR1 reads MNHEY; CDR2 reads SVGAGI. Here the CDR3 DNA reads TGTGCCAGCAGTTACTCCCACAGGGGACAGAACACTGAAGCTTTCTTT. It translates to CASSYSHRGQNTEAFF.

The rearrangement joins TRBV5-1 to TRBJ2-5; tentatively, D is TRBD2 (6 bases). This CDR3 is 14 amino acids long. Deletions cut 4 bases from V and 5 bases from J, with 15 bases between. The germline V gene has CDR1 SGHRS and CDR2 YFSETQ. CDR3 protein: CASSPGGAGETQYF. The CDR3 nucleotides are TGCGCCAGCAGCCCGGGTGGGGCGGGGGAGACCCAGTACTTC.

V and J are TRBV5-1 and TRBJ2-2, with 10 bases aligning to TRBD1. The CDR3 is made up of 16 amino acids. V lost 3 bases to trimming and J lost 8 bases; unmatched junction nucleotides: 10. Looked up from germline, CDR1 is SGHRS and CDR2 is YFSETQ. The DNA of the CDR3 is TGCGCCAGCAGCTCCCACTTGACAGGGGGCTTTGGGGAGCTGTTTTTT. Residues: CASSSHLTGGFGELFF.

The V call is TRBV23-1, the J call TRBJ1-3; D call uncertain. TRBV23-1 is an ORF; its function is uncertain. The CDR3 consists of 13 residues. Trimming removed 2 bases at V and 4 bases at J, with 6 bases between. The CDR3 is CASSQPPGNTIYF. The CDR3 DNA sequence: TGCGCCAGCAGTCAACCGCCCGGAAACACCATATATTTT.

The chain recombines TRBV5-8 with TRBJ2-5; D is uncertain. Germline values: CDR1 SGHTS, CDR2 YDEGEE. The CDR3 has 14 residues. V was shortened by 0 bases and J by 4 bases, with 10 bases between the two germline ends. CDR3 sequence: CASSLAPPGETQYF. For the CDR3, the DNA is TGTGCCAGCAGCTTGGCTCCCCCCGGAGAGACCCAGTACTTC.

This clone has only a few counts. V usage is TRBV10-1 and J usage is TRBJ2-2; no definite D call. The CDR3 is 13 residues long. The V gene's germline CDR1 is WNHNN and CDR2 SYGVQD (reference sequence). V dropped 6 bases and J dropped 4 bases, with 9 bases sitting between them. The CDR3 spells CASRFGSTGELFF. Written as DNA, the CDR3 is TGCGCCAGCAGGTTCGGAAGCACCGGGGAGCTGTTTTTT.

This chain uses TRBV7-2 with TRBJ2-1; D is unclear. CDR3 length equals 13 residues. V was trimmed by 0 bases and J by 6 bases, leaving 6 bases between them. The germline V gene encodes CDR1 SGHTA and CDR2 FQGNSA. CDR3 nucleotide sequence: TGTGCCAGCAGCTTAGCCGGTTCCAATGAGCAGTTCTTC. This codes for CASSLAGSNEQFF.

The chain is built from TRBV28 and TRBJ2-1; 7 bases map to TRBD1. V was pared by 8 bases and J by 10 bases, with 14 bases of the junction left unmatched. This CDR3 is 14 amino acids long. Germline values: CDR1 MDHEN, CDR2 SYDVKM. The CDR3 nucleotides are TGTGCCAGCCGCCAATCAGGGGGATTTGGGGAGCAGTTCTTC. Protein: CASRQSGGFGEQFF.

V gene TRBV7-3 combines with J gene TRBJ2-2; possibly TRBD2 for D (7 bases). Germline values: CDR1 SGHTA, CDR2 FQGTGA. There are 15 residues in the CDR3. V gave up 3 bases and J gave up 5 bases, with 13 bases separating them. This CDR3 reads CASSFGGGRTGELFF. For the CDR3, the DNA is TGTGCCAGCAGCTTTGGGGGGGGCCGGACCGGGGAGCTGTTTTTT.

The V gene is TRBV25-1, the J gene TRBJ1-3; D not certain. The CDR3 has 13 residues. Germline-derived CDR1 and CDR2 are MGHDK and SYGVNS. The V end lost 8 bases, the J end lost 2 bases, and 10 bases lay between the germline ends. CDR3: CASQGNAGNTIYF. The CDR3 nucleotides are TGTGCCAGCCAAGGGAATGCTGGAAACACCATATATTTT.

Of note for this clone: Other DNA variants within this sample encode the same CDR3. The gene calls are TRBV29-1 and TRBJ2-3; no clear D. The V gene's germline CDR1 is SQVTM and CDR2 ANQGSEA. The V end was cut by 2 bases, the J end by 4 bases, with 7 bases between. The CDR3 is made up of 12 amino acids. The CDR3 reads CSVESGADTQYF. Written as DNA, the CDR3 is TGCAGCGTTGAAAGTGGGGCAGATACGCAGTATTTT.

This rearrangement joins TRBV5-1 to TRBJ2-5; D might be TRBD1 (5 bases). The ends were cut back, 0 bases at V and 5 bases at J, with 11 bases in the middle. The CDR3 loop spans 14 amino acids. Germline V gene sequence: CDR1 SGHRS, CDR2 YFSETQ. Here the CDR3 reads CASSLVPGRETQYF. CDR3 bases: TGCGCCAGCAGCTTGGTCCCAGGGCGGGAGACCCAGTACTTC.

The chain links TRBV14 to TRBJ2-1; D unclear. The germline V and J ends were trimmed by 0 bases and 12 bases, with 15 bases remaining between them. CDR1 is SGHDN, CDR2 FVKESK, per germline. The CDR3 length is 14 residues. The CDR3 nucleotides read TGTGCCAGCAGCCAAGATTTATTATCCGGCGGGCAGTTCTTC. Its protein product is CASSQDLLSGGQFF. The variable domain in full, completed from reference TRBV14 and TRBJ2-1, reads EAGVTQFPSHSVIEKGQTVTLRCDPISGHDNLYWYRRVMGKEIKFLLHFVKESKQDESGMPNNRFLAERTGGTYSTLKVQPAELEDSGVYFCASSQDLLSGGQFFGPGTRLTVL.

The gene calls are TRBV5-1 and TRBJ2-1; 8 bases align to TRBD2. The CDR3 length is 16 residues. The V and J ends lost 5 bases and 3 bases, in that order; junction bases with no gene match: 10. Germline V lookup: CDR1 SGHRS, CDR2 YFSETQ. The CDR3 is CASRNPTGTSYNEQFF. CDR3 DNA sequence: TGCGCCAGCAGGAATCCGACCGGGACTAGCTACAATGAGCAGTTCTTC.